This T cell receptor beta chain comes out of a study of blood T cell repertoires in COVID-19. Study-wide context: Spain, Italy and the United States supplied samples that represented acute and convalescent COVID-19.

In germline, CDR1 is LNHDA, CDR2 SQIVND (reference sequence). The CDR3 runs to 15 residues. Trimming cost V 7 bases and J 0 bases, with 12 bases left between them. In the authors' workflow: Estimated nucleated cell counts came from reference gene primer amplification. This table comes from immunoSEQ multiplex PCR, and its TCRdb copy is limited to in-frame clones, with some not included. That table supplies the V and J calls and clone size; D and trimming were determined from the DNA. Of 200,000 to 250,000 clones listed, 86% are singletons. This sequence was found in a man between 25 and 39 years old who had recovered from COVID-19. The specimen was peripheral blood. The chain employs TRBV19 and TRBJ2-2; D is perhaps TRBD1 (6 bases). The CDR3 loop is CASITGTANTGELFF. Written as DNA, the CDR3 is TGTGCCAGTATCACAGGGACGGCGAACACCGGGGAGCTGTTTTTT.